This T cell receptor beta chain comes out of a study of vaccination effects on CD4 cells after COVID-19. On the study more broadly: Approximately 2 million PBMC were placed in each well, which was supplemented with 8.5 to 10 IU/ml IL-2 and approximately 10 ug/ml peptides. Overall study findings and caveats: Infection-derived and vaccine-derived clones contracted markedly late after vaccination.

The CDR3 is 14 residues long. Trimming removed 7 bases at V and 2 bases at J, with 13 bases between. Germline V gene data show CDR1 as SGHRS and CDR2 as YFSETQ. With regard to this clone: Its antigen is undetermined.

Following 10 days of culture, CD4+ T cells were isolated. It was two doses of either the BNT162b2 or mRNA-1273 vaccine that participants received. It was on days 3 and 7 that half the medium was replaced with IL-2 medium. The data were produced by immunoSEQ multiplex PCR, yet TCRdb's version contains in-frame clones alone and is incomplete. Of about 40,000 clones listed, around two thirds were seen once; the top ten hold roughly 8%. The receptor was derived from a human donor who received a COVID-19 vaccine. The J gene is TRBJ2-1, the V gene TRBV5-1; no firm D call. Source: CD4+ T cells from PBMCs cultured without peptide, taken after COVID-19 vaccination. The CDR3 nucleotides are TGCGCCAGCGAAGTGGGGTTTGCCTACAATGAGCAGTTCTTC. It is translated as CASEVGFAYNEQFF.